The 5 T cell receptor beta chains below come from one sample, sequenced in a study of T-cell reconstitution after alpha-beta-depleted transplantation in children. Unique molecular identifiers were incorporated when the TCRbeta library was constructed. TCRdb reprocessed the PCR reads with MiXCR, giving one entry per CDR3 protein. The sample has around 490,000 distinct CDR3 sequences, roughly 11% seen once. Here the sequenced sample was PBMCs, mostly from graft donor cells, taken 180 days after TCRalphabeta/CD19-depleted stem cell transplant. The receptors were sampled from a female patient under 10 years old who had a stem cell transplant for aplastic anemia, so the T cells may come from the graft donor.

The chain is built from TRBV20-1 and TRBJ2-7; 7 bases align to TRBD2. The CDR3 has 15 amino acids. V gave up 3 bases and J gave up 2 bases; unmatched junction bases: 10. Germline lookup yields CDR1 DFQATT and CDR2 SNEGSKA (reference sequence). In nucleotides, the CDR3 is TGCAGTGCTAGGTCCGGGACTACCTTCCCCTACGAGCAGTACTTC. Its protein product is CSARSGTTFPYEQYF.

A few counts support this clonotype. The DNA for the CDR3 is TGTGCCAGCAGCTTAGTTTGGGCAGGGCTGGGCGATCAGCCCCAGCATTTT. This translates into CASSLVWAGLGDQPQHF. This chain uses TRBV7-7 with TRBJ1-5; a weak D match, TRBD1 (5 bases). The CDR3 length is 17 residues. CDR1 SSHAT and CDR2 FNYEAQ come from the germline V gene (reference sequence). The V and J ends lost 1 base and 5 bases respectively, with 18 bases between them. Drawing the rest from reference TRBV7-7 and TRBJ1-5, the complete variable domain is GAGVSQSPRYKVTKRGQDVTLRCDPISSHATLYWYQQALGQGPEFLTYFNYEAQPDKSGLPSDRFSAERPEGSISTLTIQRTEQRDSAMYRCASSLVWAGLGDQPQHFGDGTRLSIL.

There are a few counts of this clonotype. The chain links TRBV10-3 to TRBJ1-1; 8 bases map to TRBD1. The CDR3 runs 13 residues. The germline CDR1 and CDR2 sequences are ENHRY and SYGVKD. V lost 9 bases and J lost 4; bases outside the gene matches: 7. The CDR3 here is CAIETGAGTEAFF. CDR3 DNA sequence: TGTGCCATTGAGACAGGGGCTGGCACTGAAGCTTTCTTT.

In this sample, this clonotype turned up a few times. The CDR3 DNA is TGCAGTGCGACAAGCGGGCCCTATTACAATGAGCAGTTCTTC. Translated, it gives CSATSGPYYNEQFF. The chain is built from TRBV20-1 and TRBJ2-1; D might be TRBD2 (6 bases). The CDR3 length is 14 residues. V was shortened by 6 bases and J by 4 bases, with 16 bases between the two germline ends. In germline, CDR1 is DFQATT, CDR2 SNEGSKA (reference sequence).

This clonotype was detected many times. The V and J genes are TRBV12-3 or TRBV12-4 and TRBJ1-4; no clear D. V lost 3 bases and J 7 bases, leaving 12 bases between the germline ends. The CDR3 is made up of 14 amino acids. CDR3 bases: TGTGCCAGCAGTTTGAGTATCGAGGCTGAAAAACTGTTTTTT. It codes for CASSLSIEAEKLFF.